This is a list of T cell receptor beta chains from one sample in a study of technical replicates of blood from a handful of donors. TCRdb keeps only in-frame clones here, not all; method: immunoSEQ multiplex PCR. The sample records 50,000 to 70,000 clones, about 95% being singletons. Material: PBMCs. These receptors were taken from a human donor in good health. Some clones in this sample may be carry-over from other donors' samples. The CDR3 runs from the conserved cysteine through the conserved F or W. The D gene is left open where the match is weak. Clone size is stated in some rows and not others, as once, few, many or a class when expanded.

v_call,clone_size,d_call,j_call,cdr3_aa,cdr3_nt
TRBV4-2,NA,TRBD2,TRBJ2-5,CASSMRLAGNRETQYF,TGTGCCAGCAGCATGCGACTAGCGGGGAACCGGGAGACCCAGTACTTC
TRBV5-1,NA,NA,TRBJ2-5,CASSLSGETQYF,TGCGCCAGCAGCTTGTCGGGGGAGACCCAGTACTTC
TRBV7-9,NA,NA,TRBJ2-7,CASSRGIPLAEQYF,TGTGCCAGCAGCAGGGGCATCCCGTTGGCCGAGCAGTACTTC
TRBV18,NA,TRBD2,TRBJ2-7,CASSHEGGLAGAYEQYF,TGTGCCAGCTCACATGAGGGGGGACTAGCGGGAGCCTACGAGCAGTACTTC
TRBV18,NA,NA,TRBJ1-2,CASSPGLGAEYGYTF,TGTGCCAGCTCACCGGGACTAGGGGCCGAGTATGGCTACACCTTC
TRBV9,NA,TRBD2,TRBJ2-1,CASSAPSGGFNEQFF,TGTGCCAGCAGCGCTCCTAGCGGCGGATTCAATGAGCAGTTCTTC
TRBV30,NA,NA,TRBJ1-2,CAWSVDFGSNYGYTF,TGTGCCTGGAGTGTAGATTTTGGCAGTAACTATGGCTACACCTTC
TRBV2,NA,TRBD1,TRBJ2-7,CASSGGQGSSYEQYF,TGTGCCAGCAGTGGGGGACAGGGGAGCTCCTACGAGCAGTACTTC
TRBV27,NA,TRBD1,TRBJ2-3,CASRPWGTGGPTDTQYF,TGTGCCAGCAGGCCCTGGGGGACAGGGGGACCAACGGATACGCAGTATTTT
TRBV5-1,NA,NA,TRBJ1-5,CASSLDGGNQPQHF,TGCGCCAGCAGCTTGGACGGGGGTAATCAGCCCCAGCATTTT
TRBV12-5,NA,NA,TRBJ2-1,CASAPSSGNSYNEQFF,TGTGCTAGTGCTCCCTCAAGCGGAAACTCCTACAATGAGCAGTTCTTC
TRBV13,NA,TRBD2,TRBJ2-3,CASSLRGGQTDTQYF,TGTGCCAGCAGCTTACGGGGGGGTCAAACAGATACGCAGTATTTT
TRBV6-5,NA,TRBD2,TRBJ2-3,CASSRGGPGTDTQYF,TGTGCCAGCAGCCGCGGGGGGCCGGGGACAGATACGCAGTATTTT
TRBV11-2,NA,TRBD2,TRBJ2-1,CASSRLGAGGYNEQFF,TGTGCCAGCAGCCGCCTGGGGGCGGGAGGGTACAATGAGCAGTTCTTC
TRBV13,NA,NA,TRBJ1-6,CASTPRGGNNSPLHF,TGTGCCAGCACCCCAAGGGGGGGAAATAATTCACCCCTCCACTTT
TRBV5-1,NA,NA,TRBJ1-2,CASSLAVQVWGYTF,TGCGCCAGCAGCTTGGCGGTTCAGGTCTGGGGCTACACCTTC
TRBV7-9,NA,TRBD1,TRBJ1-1,CASSSGQGNTEAFF,TGTGCCAGCAGCTCCGGACAGGGGAACACTGAAGCTTTCTTT
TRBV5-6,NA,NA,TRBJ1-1,CASSLGSAEAFF,TGTGCCAGCAGCTTGGGTAGCGCAGAAGCTTTCTTT
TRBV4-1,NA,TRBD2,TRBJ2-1,CASSQTLAGVSYNEQFF,TGCGCCAGCAGCCAAACACTAGCGGGCGTCTCCTACAATGAGCAGTTCTTC
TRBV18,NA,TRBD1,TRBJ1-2,CASSPGTGGDYGYTF,TGTGCCAGCTCACCCGGGACAGGGGGCGACTATGGCTACACCTTC
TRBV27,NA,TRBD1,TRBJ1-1,CASSSRTGDTEAFF,TGTGCCAGCAGTTCCCGGACAGGGGACACTGAAGCTTTCTTT
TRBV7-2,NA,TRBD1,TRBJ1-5,CASSRDRGLQPQHF,TGTGCCAGCAGCCGGGACAGGGGGCTGCAGCCCCAGCATTTT
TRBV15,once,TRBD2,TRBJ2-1,CATSRRAGGGSNEQFF,TGTGCCACCAGCAGAAGAGCGGGGGGAGGAAGCAATGAGCAGTTCTTC
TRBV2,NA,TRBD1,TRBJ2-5,CASRHRDRAQTQYF,TGTGCCAGCAGGCACCGGGACAGGGCTCAGACCCAGTACTTC
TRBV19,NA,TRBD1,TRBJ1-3,CASSLTGVFGNTIYF,TGTGCCAGTAGTTTAACAGGGGTTTTTGGAAACACCATATATTTT
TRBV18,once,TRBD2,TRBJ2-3,CASSLNGGATDTQYF,TGTGCCAGCTCACTTAACGGGGGGGCCACAGATACGCAGTATTTT
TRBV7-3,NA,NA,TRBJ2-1,CASSVIANNEQFF,TGTGCCAGCTCGGTAATAGCGAACAATGAGCAGTTCTTC
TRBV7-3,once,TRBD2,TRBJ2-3,CASSRILAPTDTQYF,TGTGCCAGCAGCCGAATACTAGCGCCGACAGATACGCAGTATTTT
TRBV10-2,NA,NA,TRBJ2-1,CASSDEGRRTNEQFF,TGCGCCAGCAGTGATGAGGGTAGACGGACGAATGAGCAGTTCTTC
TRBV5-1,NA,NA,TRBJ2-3,CASSISSDTQYF,TGCGCCAGCAGCATTAGTTCAGATACGCAGTATTTT
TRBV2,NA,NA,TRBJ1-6,CASRTWGGNSPLHF,TGTGCCAGCAGGACCTGGGGGGGTAATTCACCCCTCCACTTT
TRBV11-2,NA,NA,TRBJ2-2,CASSLDGGPTGELFF,TGTGCCAGCAGCTTAGACGGGGGGCCCACCGGGGAGCTGTTTTTT
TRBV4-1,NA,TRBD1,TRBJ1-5,CASSKGQGAGGSNQPQHF,TGCGCCAGCAGCAAGGGACAGGGGGCGGGGGGTAGCAATCAGCCCCAGCATTTT
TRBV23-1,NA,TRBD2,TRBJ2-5,CASSHRTSGKGSQAQTQYF,TGCGCCAGCAGTCATAGGACTAGCGGGAAAGGGTCGCAGGCGCAGACCCAGTACTTC
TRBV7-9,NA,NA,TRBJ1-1,CASSLSTQGAFF,TGTGCCAGCAGCTTAAGCACCCAGGGAGCTTTCTTT
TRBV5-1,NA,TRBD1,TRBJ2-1,CASSKIQGAGNEQFF,TGCGCCAGCAGCAAAATCCAGGGGGCAGGCAATGAGCAGTTCTTC
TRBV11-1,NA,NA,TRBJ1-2,CASSDRTDYGYTF,TGTGCCAGCAGCGACAGGACGGACTATGGCTACACCTTC
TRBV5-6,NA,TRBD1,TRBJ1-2,CASSLDRGPGYTF,TGTGCCAGCAGCTTGGACAGGGGCCCCGGCTACACCTTC
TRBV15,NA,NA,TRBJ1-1,CATSREDRNTEAFF,TGTGCCACCAGCAGGGAGGACAGGAACACTGAAGCTTTCTTT
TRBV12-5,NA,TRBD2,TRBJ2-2,CASGLAGLPNTGELFF,TGTGCTAGTGGTTTGGCGGGACTACCGAACACCGGGGAGCTGTTTTTT
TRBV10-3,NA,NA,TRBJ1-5,CAISEEQALDQPQHF,TGTGCCATCAGTGAAGAACAGGCCCTCGATCAGCCCCAGCATTTT
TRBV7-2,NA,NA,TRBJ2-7,CASSLGRSSYEQYF,TGTGCCAGCAGCTTAGGACGGAGCTCCTACGAGCAGTACTTC
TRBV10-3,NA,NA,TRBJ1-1,CAISAVNTEAFF,TGTGCCATCAGTGCTGTCAACACTGAAGCTTTCTTT
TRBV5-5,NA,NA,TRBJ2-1,CASSTRTATSGNEQFF,TGTGCCAGCAGCACTCGGACCGCCACAAGCGGCAATGAGCAGTTCTTC
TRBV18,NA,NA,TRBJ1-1,CASSLREGVNTEAFF,TGTGCCAGCTCACTCCGTGAGGGGGTAAACACTGAAGCTTTCTTT
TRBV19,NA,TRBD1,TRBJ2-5,CASAGQGAGETQYF,TGTGCCAGTGCAGGACAGGGGGCCGGAGAGACCCAGTACTTC
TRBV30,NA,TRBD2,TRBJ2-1,CAWSRAGVYNEQFF,TGTGCCTGGAGTCGAGCGGGGGTCTACAATGAGCAGTTCTTC
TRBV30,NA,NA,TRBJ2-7,CAWSPTSYEQYF,TGTGCCTGGAGTCCCACTTCCTACGAGCAGTACTTC
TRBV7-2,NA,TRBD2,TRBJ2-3,CASSFSGGAITDTQYF,TGTGCCAGCAGCTTTAGCGGGGGGGCCATAACAGATACGCAGTATTTT
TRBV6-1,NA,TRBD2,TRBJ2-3,CASGPGLEYTQYF,TGTGCCAGCGGGCCGGGACTAGAATATACGCAGTATTTT
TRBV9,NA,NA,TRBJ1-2,CARLREGANYGYTF,TGTGCCAGACTACGGGAGGGAGCTAACTATGGCTACACCTTC
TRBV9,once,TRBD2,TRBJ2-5,CASSVTSGTGETQYF,TGTGCCAGCAGCGTAACTAGCGGGACGGGAGAGACCCAGTACTTC
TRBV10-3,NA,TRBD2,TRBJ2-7,CAISRLAGARSYEQYF,TGTGCCATCAGTCGACTAGCGGGGGCAAGATCCTACGAGCAGTACTTC
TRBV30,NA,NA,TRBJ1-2,CAWGIDTSYGYTF,TGTGCCTGGGGTATCGACACTTCCTATGGCTACACCTTC
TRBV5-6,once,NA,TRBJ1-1,CASSPKDRLNTEAFF,TGTGCCAGCAGCCCGAAAGACAGGTTGAACACTGAAGCTTTCTTT